Listed below are T cell receptor beta chains from one sample, sequenced in a study of blood T cell repertoires in COVID-19. Sequenced by immunoSEQ multiplex PCR; TCRdb stores in-frame clones only, minus some. The sample shows 210,000 or so clones, around nine tenths of them seen only once. The sequencing sample was made of peripheral blood. Every receptor here comes from a woman in her thirties or forties with acute or convalescent COVID-19. Each CDR3 is given with its conserved first and last residue. The D gene is left open where the match is weak. Where a row states a size, it is once, few, many or the class of an expanded clone; other rows omit it.

V	D	size	J	CDR3	DNA
TRBV12-3/TRBV12-4	TRBD1	-	TRBJ1-2	CASRKTGNYGYTF	TGTGCCAGCAGAAAGACAGGGAACTATGGCTACACCTTC
TRBV5-8	-	-	TRBJ1-1	CASSFGSSGTEAFF	TGTGCCAGCAGCTTCGGGAGTTCGGGCACTGAAGCTTTCTTT
TRBV7-6	-	-	TRBJ2-3	CASSLWRGPTRTDTQYF	TGTGCCAGCAGCTTATGGAGGGGGCCGACTCGCACAGATACGCAGTATTTT
TRBV24-1	TRBD2	-	TRBJ2-3	CATSTGGGTDTQYF	TGTGCCACCAGTACCGGGGGGGGCACAGATACGCAGTATTTT
TRBV5-5	-	-	TRBJ1-1	CASTPSGRVNTEAFF	TGTGCCAGCACCCCCTCGGGAAGGGTAAACACTGAAGCTTTCTTT
TRBV29-1	TRBD1	-	TRBJ1-1	CSVEEWGTVNTEAFF	TGCAGCGTTGAAGAATGGGGGACAGTTAACACTGAAGCTTTCTTT
TRBV2	-	-	TRBJ1-1	CASTTQENTEAFF	TGTGCCAGTACAACACAGGAGAACACTGAAGCTTTCTTT
TRBV2	TRBD1	-	TRBJ2-4	CASSVTGSNIQYF	TGTGCCAGCAGTGTGACAGGGTCGAACATTCAGTACTTC
TRBV19	TRBD1	once	TRBJ1-4	CASAKQGYNEKLFF	TGTGCCAGTGCGAAACAGGGGTATAATGAAAAACTGTTTTTT
TRBV19	TRBD2	-	TRBJ2-1	CASSTSSGGYNEQFF	TGTGCCAGTAGTACTTCTAGCGGGGGCTACAATGAGCAGTTCTTC
TRBV2	-	-	TRBJ1-3	CASSEYQAYSGNTIYF	TGTGCCAGCAGTGAATACCAGGCCTACTCTGGAAACACCATATATTTT
TRBV6-2/TRBV6-3	TRBD1	-	TRBJ1-2	CASSHLGGQYYGYTF	TGTGCCAGCAGCCACCTTGGGGGACAGTACTATGGCTACACCTTC
TRBV7-2	-	once	TRBJ1-4	CASSPQGSSNEKLFF	TGTGCCAGCAGCCCGCAGGGTAGCTCTAATGAAAAACTGTTTTTT
TRBV7-3	-	-	TRBJ1-3	CASSLDGSSGNTIYF	TGTGCCAGCAGCTTAGACGGGAGCTCTGGAAACACCATATATTTT
TRBV5-6	-	-	TRBJ1-2	CASSLRPSQAPSSGYTF	TGTGCCAGCAGCTTGCGGCCCTCGCAGGCGCCTTCGAGTGGCTACACCTTC
TRBV24-1	TRBD1	-	TRBJ2-1	CATSDSGTDNEQFF	TGTGCCACCAGTGATTCCGGGACAGACAATGAGCAGTTCTTC
TRBV6-2/TRBV6-3	-	-	TRBJ1-1	CASSSIGGTEAFF	TGTGCCAGCAGTTCGATCGGGGGCACTGAAGCTTTCTTT
TRBV2	-	-	TRBJ1-4	CASRGQGTNEKLFF	TGTGCCAGCAGGGGGCAGGGAACTAATGAAAAACTGTTTTTT
TRBV27	-	-	TRBJ1-6	CASSTRFSYNSPLHF	TGTGCCAGCTCCACCCGCTTCAGCTATAATTCACCCCTCCACTTT
TRBV3-1/TRBV3-2	-	-	TRBJ1-4	CASSLQGNEKLFF	TGTGCCAGCAGCTTACAGGGTAATGAAAAACTGTTTTTT
TRBV19	-	-	TRBJ1-5	CASSGGTVINQPQHF	TGTGCCAGTAGTGGGGGGACTGTCATCAATCAGCCCCAGCATTTT
TRBV4-1	TRBD1	-	TRBJ2-3	CASSHQGQEDTQYF	TGCGCCAGCAGCCATCAGGGACAGGAGGATACGCAGTATTTT
TRBV11-2	TRBD1	-	TRBJ1-1	CASSHHRGDRRVDTEAFF	TGTGCCAGCAGCCACCACAGGGGAGATAGGAGGGTGGACACTGAAGCTTTCTTT
TRBV5-1	-	-	TRBJ2-3	CASSLVASDGDTQYF	TGCGCCAGCAGCTTGGTAGCTAGTGACGGAGATACGCAGTATTTT
TRBV7-3	TRBD1	-	TRBJ1-1	CASSYLPGQGVGMNTEAFF	TGTGCCAGCAGCTACCTCCCGGGACAGGGTGTTGGCATGAACACTGAAGCTTTCTTT
TRBV27	-	-	TRBJ1-3	CASSEAFGNTIYF	TGTGCCAGCTCCGAGGCCTTTGGAAACACCATATATTTT
TRBV5-4	-	-	TRBJ1-2	CASSSSPSYTF	TGTGCCAGCAGCTCCTCGCCGAGTTACACCTTC
TRBV19	-	-	TRBJ1-1	CASSIEAGGGWNTEAFF	TGTGCCAGTAGTATAGAGGCGGGAGGAGGATGGAACACTGAAGCTTTCTTT
TRBV7-9	TRBD1	-	TRBJ1-4	CASSLGGQGAEKLFF	TGTGCCAGCAGCTTAGGAGGGCAGGGGGCTGAAAAACTGTTTTTT
TRBV20-1	-	few	TRBJ1-6	CSASLGQTISPLHF	TGCAGTGCTAGTCTTGGCCAAACCATTTCACCCCTCCACTTT
TRBV7-9	TRBD1	once	TRBJ1-5	CASSAHATGDDNQPQHF	TGTGCCAGCAGCGCGCATGCCACAGGGGACGATAATCAGCCCCAGCATTTT
TRBV19	-	-	TRBJ2-2	CASSIISGVRAGTGELFF	TGTGCCAGTAGTATTATCTCCGGGGTGAGGGCAGGCACCGGGGAGCTGTTTTTT
TRBV12-5	TRBD1	-	TRBJ2-4	CASHNTGDALAKNIQYF	TGTGCTAGTCATAACACAGGGGATGCCCTAGCCAAAAACATTCAGTACTTC
TRBV29-1	TRBD1	-	TRBJ1-2	CSVGTHRGANYGYTF	TGCAGCGTAGGCACGCACAGGGGAGCCAACTATGGCTACACCTTC
TRBV6-1	-	few	TRBJ2-1	CASSEGTAYNEQFF	TGTGCCAGCAGTGAAGGGACAGCCTACAATGAGCAGTTCTTC
TRBV30	TRBD1	-	TRBJ2-3	CAWREQGARDTQYF	TGTGCCTGGAGAGAACAGGGGGCCAGGGATACGCAGTATTTT
TRBV27	TRBD2	-	TRBJ2-5	CASKHRGGALETQYF	TGTGCCAGCAAACACCGGGGGGGGGCCCTAGAGACCCAGTACTTC
TRBV4-1	-	-	TRBJ1-1	CASSQSQGFGTEAFF	TGCGCCAGCAGCCAGTCCCAGGGCTTTGGCACTGAAGCTTTCTTT
TRBV5-1	-	-	TRBJ1-1	CASSYWTVGNTEAFF	TGCGCCAGCAGCTACTGGACAGTAGGGAACACTGAAGCTTTCTTT
TRBV18	TRBD1	-	TRBJ2-2	CASSPPRTGNTGELFF	TGTGCCAGCTCACCACCCCGGACAGGGAACACCGGGGAGCTGTTTTTT
TRBV5-1	-	once	TRBJ2-3	CASNPGGADTQYF	TGCGCCAGCAACCCTGGGGGCGCAGATACGCAGTATTTT
TRBV5-4	TRBD1	-	TRBJ1-2	CASSLFGTELVTNYGYTF	TGTGCCAGCAGCTTGTTCGGGACAGAGCTAGTAACTAACTATGGCTACACCTTC
TRBV11-2	-	-	TRBJ1-1	CASSLGGRDTEAFF	TGTGCCAGCAGCTTAGGTGGCAGGGACACTGAAGCTTTCTTT
TRBV4-2	-	-	TRBJ2-2	CASQTLEAGRNTGELFF	TGTGCCAGCCAGACTCTAGAAGCGGGCCGTAACACCGGGGAGCTGTTTTTT
TRBV3-1/TRBV3-2	-	-	TRBJ1-5	CASSQQARGPQHF	TGTGCCAGCTCTCAACAGGCCAGGGGGCCCCAGCATTTT
TRBV19	TRBD1	-	TRBJ2-3	CASSRNRGDTDTQYF	TGTGCCAGTAGTAGGAACAGGGGGGACACAGATACGCAGTATTTT
TRBV9	-	-	TRBJ1-1	CASSLEQENTEAFF	TGTGCCAGCAGCCTAGAACAGGAGAACACTGAAGCTTTCTTT
TRBV12-5	-	-	TRBJ1-3	CASGLVQGNAGNTIYF	TGTGCTAGTGGTTTGGTCCAGGGTAACGCTGGAAACACCATATATTTT
TRBV30	-	once	TRBJ1-5	CAWSVQAGSLQPQHF	TGTGCCTGGAGTGTACAGGCCGGTTCTTTGCAGCCCCAGCATTTT
TRBV5-1	-	-	TRBJ1-6	CASSFGGGGPGSPLHF	TGCGCCAGCAGCTTCGGCGGGGGGGGACCGGGTTCACCCCTCCACTTT